The source of this T cell receptor beta chain is a study of blood T cell repertoires in COVID-19. Study-wide context: COVID-19 samples, acute and convalescent, were from the United States, Italy and Spain. T cells, B-cell-depleted T cells, or PBMCs provided the cDNA or gDNA that served as material.

Under the authors' procedure: Quantification of nucleated cells was approximated via reference gene primer amplification. Data came from immunoSEQ multiplex PCR; TCRdb stores just in-frame clones and leaves some out. The DNA gave D and trimming, while V, J and clone size come from that table. The data contain about 98,000 clones, about 89% of them singletons. Trimming cost V 7 bases and J 5 bases; bases outside gene matches: 8. The CDR3 length is 16 residues. Germline loops: CDR1 SGHRS, CDR2 YFSETQ. The sample consisted of peripheral blood. The source of this sequence is a middle-aged man with acute or convalescent COVID-19. The V gene is TRBV5-1, the J gene TRBJ2-2; TRBD2 matches 13 bases. CDR3 DNA: TGCGCCAGCGCAATGTTACTAGCGGGAGGGACCGGGGAGCTGTTTTTT. Amino acids: CASAMLLAGGTGELFF.